This is a list of T cell receptor beta chains from one sample in a study of control samples from healthy donors and cancer patients. Libraries were prepared by immunoSEQ multiplex PCR; TCRdb keeps only in-frame clonotypes and omits some of them. The sample holds about 250,000 clones, about 80% seen once. The specimen sequenced was PBMCs. The receptor set was obtained from a woman aged 55-70 years with lung cancer. The CDR3 runs from the conserved cysteine through the conserved F or W. Expanded clones get a size class; other rows say once, few or many, or leave the size out.

J gene: TRBJ1-6
V gene: TRBV3-1/TRBV3-2
clone size: .
CDR3 protein: CASSPQGANYNSPLHF

J gene: TRBJ2-2
V gene: TRBV29-1
clone size: .
CDR3 protein: CSVARTRNTGELFF

J gene: TRBJ2-6
V gene: TRBV7-9
clone size: .
CDR3 protein: CASTRLATGGFTGANVLTF

J gene: TRBJ2-3
V gene: TRBV28
clone size: .
CDR3 protein: CASSTRQAGRGTDTQYF

J gene: TRBJ2-1
V gene: TRBV11-2
clone size: .
CDR3 protein: CASSLELAGRGNEQFF

J gene: TRBJ2-5
V gene: TRBV11-2
clone size: .
CDR3 protein: CASSRTTGFQETQYF

J gene: TRBJ2-7
V gene: TRBV7-8
clone size: .
CDR3 protein: CASSLGTQDGEQYF

J gene: TRBJ2-5
V gene: TRBV29-1
clone size: .
CDR3 protein: CSVVRTRAMETQYF

J gene: TRBJ2-1
V gene: TRBV6-6
clone size: .
CDR3 protein: CASSYSGTGNNEQFF

J gene: TRBJ1-6
V gene: TRBV15
clone size: .
CDR3 protein: CATSREGQGNSPLHF

J gene: TRBJ2-1
V gene: TRBV7-9
clone size: .
CDR3 protein: CASNPTGGLYNEQFF

J gene: TRBJ2-7
V gene: TRBV5-1
clone size: once
CDR3 protein: CASSLTAGDSYEQYF

J gene: TRBJ2-1
V gene: TRBV2
clone size: .
CDR3 protein: CASSEGGLAGHEQFF

J gene: TRBJ2-4
V gene: TRBV19
clone size: .
CDR3 protein: CASSPETGGAVKNIQYF

J gene: TRBJ1-2
V gene: TRBV28
clone size: .
CDR3 protein: CASSLAPPNYGYTF

J gene: TRBJ1-4
V gene: TRBV6-1
clone size: .
CDR3 protein: CASSEGTVEKLFF

J gene: TRBJ1-6
V gene: TRBV9
clone size: few
CDR3 protein: CASSVAGNNSPLHF

J gene: TRBJ1-5
V gene: TRBV2
clone size: .
CDR3 protein: CASSVLGSFINLNQPQHF

J gene: TRBJ1-6
V gene: TRBV4-1
clone size: once
CDR3 protein: CASTPTLLGNSPLHF

J gene: TRBJ2-2
V gene: TRBV18
clone size: .
CDR3 protein: CASSSVGQGFAGELFF

J gene: TRBJ2-3
V gene: TRBV5-5
clone size: .
CDR3 protein: CASSTSIVTSFRDTDTQYF

J gene: TRBJ1-5
V gene: TRBV3-1/TRBV3-2
clone size: .
CDR3 protein: CASSQAGASNQPQHF

J gene: TRBJ1-2
V gene: TRBV6-1
clone size: .
CDR3 protein: CASSESNRGDYGYTF

J gene: TRBJ1-1
V gene: TRBV20-1
clone size: .
CDR3 protein: CSVETGAEAFF

J gene: TRBJ2-5
V gene: TRBV3-1/TRBV3-2
clone size: .
CDR3 protein: CASSPHRLAGVQETQYF

J gene: TRBJ2-5
V gene: TRBV5-1
clone size: once
CDR3 protein: CASSFQGGTGAETQYF

J gene: TRBJ2-2
V gene: TRBV5-1
clone size: .
CDR3 protein: CASSLDINTGELFF

J gene: TRBJ1-6
V gene: TRBV3-1/TRBV3-2
clone size: .
CDR3 protein: CASSPGQGDSPLHF

J gene: TRBJ1-5
V gene: TRBV5-5
clone size: once
CDR3 protein: CASSYGLSSNQPQHF

J gene: TRBJ1-1
V gene: TRBV11-2
clone size: .
CDR3 protein: CASSLEVDMNTEAFF

J gene: TRBJ1-1
V gene: TRBV15
clone size: once
CDR3 protein: CATSRDLNRVNTEAFF

J gene: TRBJ1-1
V gene: TRBV6-5
clone size: .
CDR3 protein: CASSSPREGSTEAFF

J gene: TRBJ1-5
V gene: TRBV9
clone size: .
CDR3 protein: CASSVTAVSQPQHF

J gene: TRBJ1-2
V gene: TRBV10-3
clone size: .
CDR3 protein: CAISGGVYGYTF

J gene: TRBJ1-2
V gene: TRBV28
clone size: .
CDR3 protein: CASSLGGTVGRGYTF

J gene: TRBJ2-2
V gene: TRBV18
clone size: .
CDR3 protein: CASSPQGNTGELFF

J gene: TRBJ2-2
V gene: TRBV7-8
clone size: .
CDR3 protein: CASSLMLDLAGELFF

J gene: TRBJ2-3
V gene: TRBV5-1
clone size: .
CDR3 protein: CASSLAGGARDTQYF

J gene: TRBJ2-5
V gene: TRBV30
clone size: .
CDR3 protein: CAWSVRGLAQETQYF

J gene: TRBJ1-3
V gene: TRBV29-1
clone size: .
CDR3 protein: CSVQFAGNTIYF

J gene: TRBJ1-1
V gene: TRBV5-1
clone size: .
CDR3 protein: CASSRGGSNTEAFF

J gene: TRBJ2-1
V gene: TRBV18
clone size: few
CDR3 protein: CATTPGNLNEQFF

J gene: TRBJ1-3
V gene: TRBV15
clone size: .
CDR3 protein: CATSRDRGGNTIYF

J gene: TRBJ2-3
V gene: TRBV6-5
clone size: .
CDR3 protein: CAGRTTDTQYF

J gene: TRBJ1-1
V gene: TRBV20-1
clone size: .
CDR3 protein: CSARQGLQAFF